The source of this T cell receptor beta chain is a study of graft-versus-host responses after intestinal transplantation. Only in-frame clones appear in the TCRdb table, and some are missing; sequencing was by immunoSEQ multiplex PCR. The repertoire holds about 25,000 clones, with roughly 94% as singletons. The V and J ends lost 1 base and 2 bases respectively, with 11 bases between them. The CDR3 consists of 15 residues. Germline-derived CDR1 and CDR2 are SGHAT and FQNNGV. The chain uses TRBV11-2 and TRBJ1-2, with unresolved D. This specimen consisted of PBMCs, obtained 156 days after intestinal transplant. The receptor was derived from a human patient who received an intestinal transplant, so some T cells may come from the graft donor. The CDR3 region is CASSLAPSGNYGYTF. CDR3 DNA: TGTGCCAGCAGCTTAGCCCCAAGCGGAAACTATGGCTACACCTTC.